In this sample, the clone carrying this TCR beta chain turned up many times. This CDR3 spans 16 amino acids. Germline assignment: CDR1 MNHEY and CDR2 SVGAGI. Trimming removed 6 bases at V and 1 base at J, with 17 bases between. Taking about 20-31 mg of unsorted bulk tissue, the authors co-extracted RNA and DNA. Chronic HBV infection, which was untreated, was present in the patients. Viable tumor cells exceeded 75% in all tumor samples. This specimen comes from a study of tumor-infiltrating lymphocytes in primary liver carcinoma. The overall study: Men as well as women, aged 30 to 69 years, made up the patients. Each sample had roughly 3.65 to 7.5 million productive TCRbeta reads regardless of tissue type.

Total RNA amounting to 500 ng was the source from which TCR beta cDNA was made with a constant-region primer. Libraries for TCR beta were built through three nested multiplex PCR rounds, which together made up a slightly modified ARM-PCR procedure. Investigators reported that the first two PCR rounds, at 10 cycles each, used TRBV1-TRBV30 forward primers with a C-beta reverse primer. TCRdb called the multiplex PCR reads again in MiXCR, with one record for every CDR3 protein. The sample shows some 110,000 distinct CDR3 sequences, 50% to 80% of them seen only once. The sequence was obtained from a woman aged 60-75 years with primary liver carcinoma and hepatitis B virus infection. V gene TRBV6-5 combines with J gene TRBJ2-3; D is possibly TRBD1 (6 bases). The sample taken for sequencing was liver tumor tissue from sampling region 3. Subset reported: tumor region T3, left-lateral pole. The CDR3 nucleotides read TGTGCCAGCAGATCCTGGGGGCATGGTCGCACAGATACGCAGTATTTT. This gives the protein CASRSWGHGRTDTQYF.